The 18 T cell receptor beta chains presented below share a single source sample, sequenced in a study of shared clonotypes between healthy human individuals. Measured with immunoSEQ multiplex PCR; TCRdb has only the in-frame clones, and not every one. The table includes about 600,000 clones, around 95% detected once. The naive CD8 population came from CD45RO-negative cells selected for CCR7, without terminally differentiated effector memory CD45RA+ cells. Source material: naive CD8+ T cells sorted from blood. All receptors derive from a woman in her 30s in good health.

The chain carries TRBV9 and TRBJ2-7, with 9 bases that match TRBD2. Per the germline V gene, CDR1 is SGDLS and CDR2 is YYNGEE. V trimming: 4 bases; J trimming: 6 bases; junction bases outside the gene matches: 11. CDR3 size: 15 residues. The CDR3 loop is CASSPYRLADTEQYF. DNA for the CDR3: TGTGCCAGCAGCCCGTATCGACTAGCGGATACCGAGCAGTACTTC.

The table lists this clone with a count of one. The chain is built from TRBV4-1 and TRBJ1-2, with TRBD1 identical over 8 bases. The CDR3 has 14 amino acids. Trimming at V came to 1 base and at J to 8 bases, leaving 6 bases not matched to a gene. Germline CDR1 and CDR2: MGHRA and YSYEKL. The CDR3 here is CASSQVPTGEGYTF. The CDR3 region has the DNA TGCGCCAGCAGCCAAGTTCCGACAGGGGAGGGCTACACCTTC.

J is TRBJ2-5 and V is TRBV29-1; D is uncertain. The CDR3 spans 11 residues. Germline V gene sequence: CDR1 SQVTM, CDR2 ANQGSEA. V was trimmed by 3 bases and J by 8 bases, leaving 10 bases between them. CDR3 amino acids: CSVEVQNTQYF. DNA of the CDR3: TGCAGCGTTGAGGTCCAGAACACCCAGTACTTC.

This chain links TRBV25-1 with TRBJ2-2; TRBD1 matches 9 bases. The germline V gene has CDR1 MGHDK and CDR2 SYGVNS. With V trimmed by 8 bases and J by 6 bases, 10 bases remained unmatched. This CDR3 is 15 amino acids long. This CDR3 is CASDKGQGLAGELFF. The CDR3 DNA sequence: TGTGCCAGCGACAAGGGACAGGGTTTAGCCGGGGAGCTGTTTTTT.

The rearrangement joins TRBV7-8 to TRBJ2-7, with 7 nucleotides matching TRBD1. CDR1 and CDR2 (germline): SGHVS, FQNEAQ. V lost 4 bases and J lost 0; bases outside the gene matches: 6. The CDR3 is 15 amino acids. The CDR3 here is CASSSTGTVSYEQYF. CDR3 DNA sequence: TGTGCCAGCAGCTCAACCGGGACAGTCTCCTACGAGCAGTACTTC. The variable domain in full, completed from reference TRBV7-8 and TRBJ2-7, reads GAGVSQSPRYKVAKRGQDVALRCDPISGHVSLFWYQQALGQGPEFLTYFQNEAQLDKSGLPSDRFFAERPEGSVSTLKIQRTQQEDSAVYLCASSSTGTVSYEQYFGPGTRLTVT.

This clone has just a few counts. This chain uses TRBV19 with TRBJ2-1; TRBD2 agrees at 7 bases. CDR1 and CDR2 (germline): LNHDA, SQIVND (reference sequence). J gave up 9 bases and V 3 bases, and 2 bases lay outside the gene matches. CDR3 length equals 12 residues. The CDR3 protein is CASSIGGIEQFF. In nucleotides, the CDR3 is TGTGCCAGTAGTATCGGGGGGATTGAGCAGTTCTTC.

The CDR3 is CASSDRSSRPPNEQFF. The CDR3 region has the DNA TGTGCCAGCAGTGACAGGAGCTCGCGCCCCCCAAATGAGCAGTTCTTC. This chain links TRBV6-1 with TRBJ2-1, with D uncertain. Germline-derived CDR1 and CDR2 are MNHNS and SASEGT. Trimming cost V 3 bases and J 7 bases, with 19 bases left between them. This CDR3 is built from 16 residues.

This clone was seen only once. The chain carries TRBV4-1 and TRBJ2-7; 9 bases agree with TRBD1. The germline CDR1 and CDR2 sequences are MGHRA and YSYEKL. The CDR3 is 14 amino acids. Trimming cost V 5 bases and J 5 bases; bases outside gene matches: 7. For the CDR3, the DNA is TGCGCCAGCAGCGACCGGGACAGGGAGGACGAGCAGTACTTC. Protein product: CASSDRDREDEQYF.

This clone was counted a single time. The V and J genes are TRBV2 and TRBJ2-1; D is possibly TRBD2 (5 bases). The V gene's germline CDR1 is SNHLY and CDR2 FYNNEI. This CDR3 contains 11 residues. Trimming pared 6 bases from V and 10 bases from J, leaving 10 bases between. The CDR3 spells CASRSGGEQFF. CDR3 DNA sequence: TGTGCCAGCAGAAGTGGAGGCGAGCAGTTCTTC. The complete variable domain, with remaining parts taken from reference TRBV2 and TRBJ2-1, reads EPEVTQTPSHQVTQMGQEVILRCVPISNHLYFYWYRQILGQKVEFLVSFYNNEISEKSEIFDDQFSVERPDGSNFTLKIRSTKLEDSAMYFCASRSGGEQFFGPGTRLTVL.

The V gene is TRBV10-2, the J gene TRBJ2-7; 7 bases agree with TRBD1. Unmatched junction bases numbered 1, after V lost 6 bases and J lost 2 bases. CDR1 WSHSY and CDR2 SAAADI come from the germline V gene. The CDR3 contains 12 residues. The CDR3 is CASRQGPYEQYF. The CDR3 bases are TGCGCCAGCAGACAGGGGCCCTACGAGCAGTACTTC.

V is TRBV28 and J is TRBJ1-2; D is ambiguous. Germline V CDR1 and CDR2: MDHEN, SYDVKM. The CDR3 consists of 13 residues. Between the trimmed V and J ends, which lost 5 bases and 6 bases, there was a span of 13 bases. The CDR3 reads CASSPTPGDGYTF. Written as DNA, the CDR3 is TGTGCCAGCAGTCCAACCCCCGGCGATGGCTACACCTTC.

V usage is TRBV14 and J usage is TRBJ2-2, with D perhaps being TRBD1 or TRBD2 (5 bases each). Germline lookup yields CDR1 SGHDN and CDR2 FVKESK. Trimming removed 1 base from V and 1 base from J, with 10 bases in between. The length of the CDR3 is 16 residues. As DNA, the CDR3 is TGTGCCAGCAGCCAAGGGGGACCCTGGAACACCGGGGAGCTGTTTTTT. Translation gives CASSQGGPWNTGELFF. The whole variable domain, filled in from reference TRBV14 and TRBJ2-2, reads EAGVTQFPSHSVIEKGQTVTLRCDPISGHDNLYWYRRVMGKEIKFLLHFVKESKQDESGMPNNRFLAERTGGTYSTLKVQPAELEDSGVYFCASSQGGPWNTGELFFGEGSRLTVL.

This chain joins TRBV6-6 and TRBJ2-7; D remains unclear. Germline V CDR1 and CDR2: MNHNY, SVGAGI (reference sequence). Between the trimmed V and J ends, which lost 6 bases and 1 base, there was a span of 10 bases. The CDR3 contains 13 residues. The CDR3, as DNA: TGTGCCAGCAGCCTCGACTGGTCCTACGAGCAGTACTTC. It encodes CASSLDWSYEQYF.

V gene TRBV7-2 combines with J gene TRBJ1-3; no definite D call. The CDR3 loop spans 12 amino acids. The germline gives CDR1 SGHTA, CDR2 FQGNSA. The V gene lost 10 bases and the J gene lost 3 bases, with 10 bases spanning the gap. CDR3 sequence: CAILPGGNTIYF. The CDR3 region has the DNA TGTGCCATCCTCCCTGGTGGAAACACCATATATTTT.

The chain employs TRBV28 and TRBJ2-5, with 9 bases that match TRBD2. Germline V gene sequence: CDR1 MDHEN, CDR2 SYDVKM. This CDR3 is built from 15 residues. The trim removed 2 bases at V and 5 bases at J, leaving 6 bases unmatched. The CDR3 here is CASSLVASGTETQYF. CDR3 nucleotides: TGTGCCAGCAGTTTAGTAGCTAGCGGGACGGAGACCCAGTACTTC.

This clone was observed a handful of times. The chain combines TRBV5-4 with TRBJ2-1, with TRBD2 matching 12 bases. The junction had 6 bases not matched to a gene; V was cut back by 4 bases and J by 4 bases. The CDR3 has 16 residues. Germline lookup yields CDR1 SGHNT and CDR2 YYREEE (reference sequence). This CDR3 reads CASSPTGLAGYNEQFF. The CDR3 DNA is TGTGCCAGCAGCCCCACCGGACTAGCGGGATACAATGAGCAGTTCTTC.

V and J are TRBV27 and TRBJ2-3, with D hard to call. The V end was cut by 0 bases, the J end by 6 bases, with 10 bases between. Germline CDR1 reads MNHEY; CDR2 reads SMNVEV (reference sequence). The CDR3 length is 14 residues. The DNA for the CDR3 is TGTGCCAGCAGTTTATCCCCCGGGTTGGATACGCAGTATTTT. Translation gives CASSLSPGLDTQYF.

The chain couples TRBV11-2 to TRBJ1-4; TRBD1 aligns across 11 bases. CDR3 length: 16 amino acids. After removal of 5 bases from V and 4 bases from J, the junction contained 6 bases not matched to a gene. CDR1 and CDR2 from the germline V gene are SGHAT and FQNNGV. CDR3: CASSPRTGGLNEKLFF. CDR3 nucleotides: TGTGCCAGCAGCCCGAGGACAGGGGGCCTTAATGAAAAACTGTTTTTT.